The sample holds many counts of the clone carrying this T cell receptor (beta chain). What it binds is not known. These data are taken from a study of T cells in Graves' hyperthyroidism and ophthalmopathy. There were TCR beta CDR3 regions amplified from RNA transcripts. The primer set for the first-round RT-PCR of the TCR CDR3 was HTBI. One entry per CDR3 protein results from TCRdb running MiXCR on the multiplex PCR reads. The sample shows around 520,000 distinct CDR3 sequences, around 14% of them seen only once. The authors took PBMCs from roughly 9.3 ml fresh peripheral blood. In germline, CDR1 is SGHTA, CDR2 FQGTGA. Losses at the gene ends were 5 bases for V and 5 bases for J; bases not matched to a gene: 11. The CDR3 spans 15 residues. Broader study findings: Through a model of 13 V-J features, ophthalmopathy was separated from stable hyperthyroidism. In validation, the model predicted ophthalmopathy. These predictions came a median about 6.8 months before onset.

The chain has TRBV7-3 and TRBJ2-5; TRBD2 matches at 7 bases. The sequencing sample was made of blood. This receptor was obtained from a woman aged 18-29 years with Graves' hyperthyroidism. The CDR3 DNA sequence: TGTGCCAGCAGCCTACTGAGCGGGACTGGGGAGACCCAGTACTTC. Translation gives CASSLLSGTGETQYF.